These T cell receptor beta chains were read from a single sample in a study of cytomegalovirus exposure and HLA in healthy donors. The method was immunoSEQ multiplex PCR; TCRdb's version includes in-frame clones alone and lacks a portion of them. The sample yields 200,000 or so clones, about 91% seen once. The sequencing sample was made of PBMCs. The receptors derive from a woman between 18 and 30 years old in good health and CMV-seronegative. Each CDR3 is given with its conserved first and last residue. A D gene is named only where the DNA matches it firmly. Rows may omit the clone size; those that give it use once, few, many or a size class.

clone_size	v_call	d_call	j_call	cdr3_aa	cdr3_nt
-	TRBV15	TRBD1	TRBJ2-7	CATSRFRDSYEQYF	TGTGCCACCAGCAGATTCCGGGACAGCTACGAGCAGTACTTC
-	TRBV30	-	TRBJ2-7	CAWSQGRPYEQYF	TGTGCCTGGAGTCAGGGGCGACCCTACGAGCAGTACTTC
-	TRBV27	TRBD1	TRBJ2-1	CASSRGDRGGDEQFF	TGTGCCAGCAGCAGGGGGGACAGGGGGGGCGATGAGCAGTTCTTC
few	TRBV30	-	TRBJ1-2	CAHAPGNYGYTF	TGTGCTCATGCGCCGGGTAACTATGGCTACACCTTC
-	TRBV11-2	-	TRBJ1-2	CASSSRQGGYGYTF	TGTGCCAGCAGCTCCCGGCAGGGAGGCTATGGCTACACCTTC
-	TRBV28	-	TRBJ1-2	CASSPRGWANYGYTF	TGTGCCAGCAGTCCCCGAGGTTGGGCTAACTATGGCTACACCTTC
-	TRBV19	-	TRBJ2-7	CASSIRQGSSYEQYF	TGTGCCAGTAGTATTCGTCAGGGGAGTTCCTACGAGCAGTACTTC
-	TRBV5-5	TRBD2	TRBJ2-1	CASRRRFSGRLDNEQFF	TGTGCCAGCAGGCGCCGCTTCAGCGGGAGACTCGACAATGAGCAGTTCTTC
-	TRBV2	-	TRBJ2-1	CASSDSAAYNEQFF	TGTGCCAGCAGTGATTCAGCGGCCTACAATGAGCAGTTCTTC
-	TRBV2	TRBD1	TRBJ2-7	CASSEARQGDYEQYF	TGTGCCAGCAGTGAAGCGCGACAGGGAGACTACGAGCAGTACTTC
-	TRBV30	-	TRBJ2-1	CAGIPRDRGYNEQFF	TGTGCCGGAATCCCGCGGGACCGAGGCTACAATGAGCAGTTCTTC
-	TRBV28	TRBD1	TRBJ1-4	CASSLDRAANEKLFF	TGTGCCAGCAGTTTGGACAGGGCAGCTAATGAAAAACTGTTTTTT
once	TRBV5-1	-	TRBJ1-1	CASSLGGVNTEAFF	TGCGCCAGCAGCTTGGGGGGGGTGAACACTGAAGCTTTCTTT